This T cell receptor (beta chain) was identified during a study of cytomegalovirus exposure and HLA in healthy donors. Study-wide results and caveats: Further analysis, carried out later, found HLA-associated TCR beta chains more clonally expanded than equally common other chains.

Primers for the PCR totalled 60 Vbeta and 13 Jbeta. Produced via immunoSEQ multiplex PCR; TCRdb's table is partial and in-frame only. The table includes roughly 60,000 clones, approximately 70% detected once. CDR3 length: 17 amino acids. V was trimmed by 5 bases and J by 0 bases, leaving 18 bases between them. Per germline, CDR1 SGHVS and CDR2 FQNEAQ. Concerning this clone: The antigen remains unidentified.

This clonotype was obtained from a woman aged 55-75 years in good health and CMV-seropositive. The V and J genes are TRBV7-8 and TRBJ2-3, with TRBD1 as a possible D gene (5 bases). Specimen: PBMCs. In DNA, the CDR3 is TGTGCCAGCAGCACGCCCGACCAGGGCCTCAGCACAGATACGCAGTATTTT. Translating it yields CASSTPDQGLSTDTQYF.